The clone carrying this T cell receptor (beta chain) was counted a few times. The antigen is unknown. The study separated CD4+ cells into CD45RA+ naive and CD45RA-negative memory subsets. This specimen belongs to a study of shared clonotypes between healthy human individuals. Points from the study as a whole: Rarefaction gave evidence that sorted-subset sequencing remained incomplete despite large depth.

This CDR3 contains 13 residues. Trimming removed 2 bases at V and 5 bases at J, with 10 bases between. The germline gives CDR1 GTSNPN, CDR2 SVGIG (reference sequence). The authors ran the assay at deep level. The protocol was immunoSEQ multiplex PCR, while the TCRdb copy is restricted to in-frame clones and leaves out a portion. The sample carries 2.3 million or so clones, roughly 93% recorded once. The chain links TRBV30 to TRBJ1-5; D unclear. The receptor was isolated from a young man in good health. Some clones in this sample may be carry-over from other donors' samples. Sequenced sample: naive CD4+ T cells from PBMCs. Subset noted: CD45RA+ positively selected. CDR3 protein: CAWSHGFDQPQHF. CDR3 coding DNA: TGTGCCTGGAGTCACGGGTTTGATCAGCCCCAGCATTTT.